The following is a T cell receptor beta chain sequence with its context. Its antigen is unidentified. This CDR3 has 12 amino acids. Trimming stripped 4 bases from V and 6 bases from J, with 12 bases between. Per the germline V gene, CDR1 is SQVTM and CDR2 is ANQGSEA. This table comes from immunoSEQ multiplex PCR, and its TCRdb copy is limited to in-frame clones, with some not included. The sample carries some 48,000 clones, around 80% recorded once. The data were obtained in a study of a mutant IDH1 vaccine in newly diagnosed glioma. The time point: week 35, safety follow-up. Topical imiquimod was applied with each vaccine dose, which held 300 ug of mutant IDH1 20-mer peptide.

The sample consisted of PBMCs, taken from a glioma patient whose treatment included an IDH1 peptide vaccine. The TCR was taken from a man in his forties with glioma. The chain carries TRBV29-1 and TRBJ2-5, with D uncertain. The CDR3 bases are TGCAGCGTTGGGGTGGCCAAGCAGACCCAGTACTTC. As protein: CSVGVAKQTQYF.